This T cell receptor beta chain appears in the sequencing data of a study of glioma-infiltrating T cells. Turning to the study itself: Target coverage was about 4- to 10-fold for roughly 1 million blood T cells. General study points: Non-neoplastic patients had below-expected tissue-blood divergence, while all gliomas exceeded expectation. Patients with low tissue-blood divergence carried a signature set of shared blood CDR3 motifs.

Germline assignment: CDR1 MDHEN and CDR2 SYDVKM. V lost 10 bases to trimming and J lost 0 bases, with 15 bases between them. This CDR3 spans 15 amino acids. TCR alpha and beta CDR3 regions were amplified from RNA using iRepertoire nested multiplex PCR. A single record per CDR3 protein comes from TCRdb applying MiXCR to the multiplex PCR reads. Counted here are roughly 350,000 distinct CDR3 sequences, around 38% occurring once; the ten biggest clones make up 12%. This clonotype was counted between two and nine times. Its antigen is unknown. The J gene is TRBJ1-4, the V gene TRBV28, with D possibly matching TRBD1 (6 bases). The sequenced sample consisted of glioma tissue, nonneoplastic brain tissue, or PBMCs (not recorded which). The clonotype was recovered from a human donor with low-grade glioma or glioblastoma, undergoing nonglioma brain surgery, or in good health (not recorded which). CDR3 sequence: CAIRGGGATNEKLFF. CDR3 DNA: TGTGCCATACGAGGGGGGGGCGCAACTAATGAAAAACTGTTTTTT. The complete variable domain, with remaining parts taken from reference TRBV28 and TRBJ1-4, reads DVKVTQSSRYLVKRTGEKVFLECVQDMDHENMFWYRQDPGLGLRLIYFSYDVKMKEKGDIPEGYSVSREKKERFSLILESASTNQTSMYLCAIRGGGATNEKLFFGSGTQLSVL.